The sequence of this TCR beta chain was determined in a study of T-cell reconstitution after alpha-beta-depleted transplantation in children listed by TCRdb under 2016. For context, the study as a whole: The study quantitatively tracked T-cell immune reconstitution after TCRalphabeta/CD19-depleted allogeneic hematopoietic cell transplantation in children using TCR repertoire profiling. Study-wide findings and limitations: In some patients, the high TCRbeta diversity seen at day 60 was put down to recipient T cells and intrathymic progenitors that had survived conditioning. The apparently early recovery of alphabetaT-cell counts about two months after transplant reportedly depended on only several hundred rapidly expanded clones that came from non-depleted graft cells. The frequencies of hyperexpanded clones fell over the following months, and after one year, T-cell counts and TCRbeta diversity were mostly attributed to newly produced T cells.

The library came from PCR. TCRdb records Illumina HiSeq 2500 as the sequencer. Molecular barcoding was employed in the preparation of TCR libraries, with unique molecular identifiers being used to normalize TCRbeta repertoire quantification. TCRdb ran its own pipeline on the public reads, namely fastp trimming at Q25 and MiXCR clone calling, and kept in-frame beta chains. Duplicate CDR3 protein sequences are folded into a single record with the most common DNA and genes. Counted in this sample were around 490,000 distinct CDR3 sequences; 9.5% to 12% of them appeared once. The ten most abundant clones make up around 13% of the sample. Reading the germline V gene gives CDR1 SGHTA and CDR2 FQGNSA. Trimming takes 5 bases off V and 0 bases off J; junction bases not matched to a gene: 5. The CDR3 sequence holds 15 residues, the cysteine and phenylalanine included. The kept DNA is CDR3 alone, 45 bases in frame from the first base.

The label giving this sample's treatment or condition can be read as: allogeneic hematopoietic cell transplantation with graft depleted of TCRalphabeta T cells and CD19 B cells. The children who served as transplant recipients had been given grafts of TCRalphabeta/CD19-depleted allogeneic hematopoietic cells. This clonotype was seen a few times. Its target antigen remains unknown. No base qualities exist here, and no much larger clone lies one base off it. The material was PBMCs, mostly from graft donor cells, obtained 180 days after TCRalphabeta/CD19-depleted stem cell transplant. The chain is made from TRBV7-2 and TRBJ2-7, and TRBD1 aligns with 9 junction nucleotides. The source is a female patient younger than 10 who had a stem cell transplant for aplastic anemia, so the T cells may come from the graft donor. In nucleotides, the sequence is TGTGCCAGCAGCCTACAGGGGGCGGCCTCCTACGAGCAGTACTTC. The resulting protein is CASSLQGAASYEQYF.